The present TCR beta chain was sequenced within a study of T cells in Graves' hyperthyroidism and ophthalmopathy. The CDR3 spans 15 residues. The V end lost 0 bases, the J end lost 3 bases, and 11 bases lay between the germline ends. On this clonotype: Its specificity is unknown.

Amplified TCR beta CDR3 regions derived from RNA transcripts. TCR CDR3 regions were first amplified by RT-PCR with HTBI primers. TCRdb re-called the multiplex PCR reads with MiXCR, one entry per CDR3 protein. The table shows roughly 570,000 distinct CDR3 sequences, with around 42% occurring only once. Findings and limits, study-wide: Most clonotypes expanded in the thyroid (above 0.001) were also present in blood. Separation of ophthalmopathy from stable hyperthyroidism was achieved by a 13 V-J model.

Across 18 months, stable Graves' hyperthyroidism was marked by no progression to ophthalmopathy. Each diagnosis was grounded in clinical symptoms, serum thyroxine and TRAb, thyroid ultrasound, and orbital computed tomography. The sequenced sample was peripheral blood or thyroid tissue (not recorded which). This sequence originates from a woman aged 18-29 years with Graves' hyperthyroidism. The rearrangement joins TRBV12-3 or TRBV12-4 to TRBJ1-1, with no clear D. CDR3 DNA: TGTGCCAGCAGTTTAGCAGGGTTCGGGGACACTGAAGCTTTCTTT. Translated, it gives CASSLAGFGDTEAFF.